Below, 6 T cell receptor beta chains from the same sample are listed, as sequenced in a study of T cells in Graves' hyperthyroidism and ophthalmopathy. Using RNA transcripts as the source, TCR beta CDR3 regions were amplified. With the HTBI primer set, the TCR CDR3 went through a first round of RT-PCR. TCRdb analysed the multiplex PCR reads with MiXCR anew, one entry per CDR3 protein. The table shows 300,000 to 450,000 distinct CDR3 sequences, with about 13% occurring only once. Sequenced: blood. The receptors were gathered from a woman aged 18-30 years with Graves' hyperthyroidism.

This clonotype was recorded a few times. The chain combines TRBV30 with TRBJ2-3, with D maybe TRBD2 (5 bases). The germline V gene encodes CDR1 GTSNPN and CDR2 SVGIG (reference sequence). The CDR3 is 12 residues long. Trimming stripped 0 bases from V and 5 bases from J, with 6 bases between. The CDR3 DNA reads TGTGCCTGGAGTGTACGGGGAGATACGCAGTATTTT. Encoded protein: CAWSVRGDTQYF.

This clonotype showed up many times. This chain uses TRBV12-3 or TRBV12-4 with TRBJ2-2; D is undetermined. This CDR3 is built from 17 residues. V was cut by 6 bases and J by 1 base, with 18 bases left in between. CDR3 sequence (DNA): TGTGCCAGCAGCCAATTATACGGCCTCGAGAACACCGGGGAGCTGTTTTTT. This encodes CASSQLYGLENTGELFF.

The chain uses TRBV7-2 and TRBJ1-2; 7 bases line up with TRBD1. The CDR3 is made up of 15 amino acids. J gave up 8 bases and V 1 base, and 10 bases lay outside the gene matches. Germline V CDR1 and CDR2: SGHTA, FQGNSA. CDR3 nucleotides: TGTGCCAGCAGCTTAGTCGGAGGGGGCAATGAAGGCTACACCTTC. This encodes CASSLVGGGNEGYTF.

Ten or more counts support this clonotype. The gene calls are TRBV6-1 and TRBJ2-3; D is perhaps TRBD2 (6 bases). The CDR3 is 14 residues long. V lost 5 bases and J 6 bases, leaving 15 bases between the germline ends. Germline V lookup: CDR1 MNHNS, CDR2 SASEGT. CDR3 sequence (DNA): TGTGCCAGCAGTTATTACCGGGGGACGGATACGCAGTATTTT. Translation gives CASSYYRGTDTQYF.

The J gene is TRBJ2-7, the V gene TRBV10-3; 8 bases agree with TRBD2. The CDR3 loop spans 14 amino acids. Trimming took 10 bases from V and 2 from J; bases not matched to a gene: 10. Germline V lookup: CDR1 ENHRY, CDR2 SYGVKD. CDR3 nucleotides: TGTGCCACAGGACGGGAGGGCCCTACCTACGAGCAGTACTTC. Its translation: CATGREGPTYEQYF.

This clonotype was seen ten or more times. V usage is TRBV6-1 and J usage is TRBJ2-5; D gene uncertain. This CDR3 contains 16 residues. The germline V gene has CDR1 MNHNS and CDR2 SASEGT. Trimming pared 0 bases from V and 4 bases from J, leaving 15 bases between. The DNA for the CDR3 is TGTGCCAGCAGTGAAGCCCAGCCACCGGTAGGAGAGACCCAGTACTTC. It yields the protein CASSEAQPPVGETQYF.